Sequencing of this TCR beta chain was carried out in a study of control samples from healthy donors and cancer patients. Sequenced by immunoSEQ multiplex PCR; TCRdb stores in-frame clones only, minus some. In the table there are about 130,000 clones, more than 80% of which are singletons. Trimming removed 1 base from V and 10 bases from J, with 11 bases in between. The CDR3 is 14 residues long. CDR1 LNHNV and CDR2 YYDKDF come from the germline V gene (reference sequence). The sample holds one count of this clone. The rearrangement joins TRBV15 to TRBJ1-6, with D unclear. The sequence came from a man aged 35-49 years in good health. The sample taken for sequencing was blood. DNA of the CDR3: TGTGCCACCAGCAGAGGTACGGTGGGCTCACCCCTCCACTTT. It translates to CATSRGTVGSPLHF.